These 25 T cell receptor beta chains came from one sample sequenced in a study of breast tumors, draining lymph nodes, adjacent tissues. TCRdb re-called the multiplex PCR reads with MiXCR, one entry per CDR3 protein. The profile shows over 150,000 distinct CDR3 sequences, around a third of them singletons. Samples came from axillary lymph nodes draining the breast cancer. The sequencing input was axillary lymph node tissue. These TCRs come from a female donor with breast cancer. Some clones in this sample may be carry-over from other donors' samples.

In its sample, this clonotype was seen many times. The junction departs from germline at one end; a sequencing error may be responsible. V is TRBV9 and J is TRBJ2-7; TRBD2 is a possible D gene (6 bases). The CDR3 extends over 15 amino acids. Germline V gene data show CDR1 as SGDLS and CDR2 as YYNGEE. The CDR3 reads CASSPAGLSSCEQYF. For the CDR3, the DNA is TGTGCCAGCAGCCCAGCGGGTCTTAGCTCCTGCGAGCAGTACTTC.

Concerning this clonotype: One end of the junction is discordant with germline, which a read error may explain. The chain carries TRBV5-1 and TRBJ2-5, with 7 bases matching TRBD1. The CDR3 spans 14 residues. Germline-derived CDR1 and CDR2 are SGHRS and YFSETQ. The CDR3 DNA is TGCGCCAGCAGCTCTTGGGACAGAAAAGACACCCAGTACTTC. Protein sequence: CASSSWDRKDTQYF.

This clonotype came up a few times. A much larger clone sits a single nucleotide away, making a read error possible. The chain is built from TRBV14 and TRBJ1-5; D remains ambiguous. Germline V lookup: CDR1 SGHDN, CDR2 FVKESK. CDR3 length equals 12 residues. CDR3 bases: TGTGCCCGCAGCTTACCGGGCCAGCCCCAGCATTTT. This sequence encodes CARSLPGQPQHF.

V and J are TRBV4-3 and TRBJ2-4, with a possible D match to TRBD2 (5 bases). This CDR3 spans 18 amino acids. Germline V gene data show CDR1 as LGHNA and CDR2 as YSLEER. Between the trimmed V and J ends, which lost 0 bases and 0 bases, there was a span of 15 bases. In DNA form, the CDR3 reads TGCGCCAGCAGCCAAGATCCGGCCAGCGGAATAGCCAAAAACATTCAGTACTTC. This encodes CASSQDPASGIAKNIQYF.

This clonotype has only one observation. The V gene is TRBV6-1, the J gene TRBJ2-3; D could derive from TRBD1 or TRBD2 (6 bases each). The CDR3 loop spans 13 amino acids. V lost 6 bases, J lost 5 bases, and 12 bases lay in between. Germline assignment: CDR1 MNHNS and CDR2 SASEGT. The CDR3, as DNA: TGTGCCAGCAGCGGGGGCCAAGGAGATACGCAGTATTTT. Encoded protein: CASSGGQGDTQYF.

This clonotype was observed at least ten times. The chain combines TRBV6-1 with TRBJ2-1; TRBD2 might be the D (6 bases). The CDR3 has 13 residues. Germline lookup yields CDR1 MNHNS and CDR2 SASEGT. The germline V and J ends were trimmed by 6 bases and 6 bases, with 12 bases remaining between them. The CDR3 sequence is CASRLYGGNEQFF. The CDR3 DNA sequence: TGTGCCAGCAGGCTTTACGGGGGCAATGAGCAGTTCTTC.

Many counts were recorded for this clonotype. The chain joins TRBV3-1 to TRBJ1-3, with 8 bases fitting TRBD1. The trim removed 1 base at V and 5 bases at J, leaving 13 bases unmatched. The CDR3 spans 18 residues. Germline-derived CDR1 and CDR2 are LGHDT and YNNKEL (reference sequence). CDR3 coding DNA: TGTGCCAGCAGCCAAGGTCTGAGACAGGGGCGCCGGAGAAACACCATATATTTT. Its protein is CASSQGLRQGRRRNTIYF.

With regard to this clonotype: A much larger clone is a single base away; this may be a read error. The chain joins TRBV11-2 to TRBJ2-1; D is undetermined. CDR3 length: 13 amino acids. CDR1 is SGHAT and CDR2 is FQNNGV in the germline V gene. The CDR3 DNA sequence: TGTGCCGGCAGCTTAGATCCTTACAATGAGCAGTTCTTC. Translating gives CAGSLDPYNEQFF.

This clonotype showed up many times. This sequence joins TRBV20-1 and TRBJ2-3; D may be TRBD2 (6 bases). The CDR3 contains 14 residues. V was trimmed by 3 bases and J by 2 bases, leaving 12 bases between them. Germline CDR1 and CDR2: DFQATT and SNEGSKA (reference sequence). The CDR3 loop is CSASRGTSTDTQYF. The DNA for the CDR3 is TGCAGTGCTAGCCGGGGGACCTCCACAGATACGCAGTATTTT.

In this sample, this clonotype turned up a few times. The chain employs TRBV5-1 and TRBJ2-5, with D unresolved. Germline V CDR1 and CDR2: SGHRS, YFSETQ. The CDR3 runs to 14 residues. Trimming shortened V by 1 base and J by 8 bases, and 15 bases separated the two germline ends. The DNA of the CDR3 is TGCGCCAGCAGCTTGAGGCAGGAGAGAGACACCCAGTACTTC. It yields the protein CASSLRQERDTQYF.

This clonotype was seen ten or more times. This chain uses TRBV5-1 with TRBJ1-5; D possibly corresponds to TRBD1 (5 bases). The germline gives CDR1 SGHRS, CDR2 YFSETQ. Trimming shortened V by 4 bases and J by 0 bases, and 11 bases separated the two germline ends. The CDR3 contains 15 residues. The CDR3 DNA sequence: TGCGCCAGCAGCACCGGACACGATAGCAATCAGCCCCAGCATTTT. Translated, it gives CASSTGHDSNQPQHF.

This clonotype was seen at least ten times. The chain carries TRBV9 and TRBJ2-3; TRBD2 is a possible D gene (6 bases). Germline CDR1 reads SGDLS; CDR2 reads YYNGEE. V was cut by 0 bases and J by 4 bases, with 12 bases left in between. CDR3 length: 15 amino acids. The CDR3 loop reads CASSVAPGVADTQYF. As DNA, the CDR3 is TGTGCCAGCAGCGTAGCTCCGGGAGTGGCAGATACGCAGTATTTT.

The chain links TRBV5-8 to TRBJ1-3; D not resolved. Germline V gene sequence: CDR1 SGHTS, CDR2 YDEGEE. V was pared by 4 bases and J by 13 bases, with 9 bases between. The CDR3 contains 10 residues. As DNA, the CDR3 is TGTGCCAGCAGCCCAACCACAATATATTTT. This codes for CASSPTTIYF.

The table lists this clonotype with many counts. The rearrangement links TRBV6-1 to TRBJ2-5, with TRBD1 as a possible D gene (5 bases). V lost 4 bases and J lost 5, with 14 bases in between. The CDR3 totals 14 residues. The germline V gene encodes CDR1 MNHNS and CDR2 SASEGT. Written as DNA, the CDR3 is TGTGCCAGCAGTGGGAACAGGAATTATGAGACCCAGTACTTC. Translating gives CASSGNRNYETQYF.

This clonotype was seen more than once but under ten times. V gene TRBV19 combines with J gene TRBJ2-2; tentatively, D is TRBD1 (7 bases). The length of the CDR3 is 16 residues. V gave up 7 bases and J gave up 3 bases, with 18 bases separating them. Germline CDR1 reads LNHDA; CDR2 reads SQIVND (reference sequence). Here the CDR3 DNA reads TGTGCCAGTAAAGGAGGGGGCGGAGCGGACACCGGGGAGCTGTTTTTT. Protein: CASKGGGGADTGELFF.

In its sample, this clonotype was seen many times. The V call is TRBV5-1, the J call TRBJ2-7; 16 nucleotides line up with TRBD2. CDR3 length: 16 residues. The germline V gene has CDR1 SGHRS and CDR2 YFSETQ. With V trimmed by 3 bases and J by 2 bases, 2 bases remained unmatched. The CDR3 loop is CASSSGTSGGAYEQYF. CDR3 DNA sequence: TGCGCCAGCAGCTCGGGGACTAGCGGGGGGGCCTACGAGCAGTACTTC. The whole variable domain, remainder taken from reference TRBV5-1 and TRBJ2-7, is KAGVTQTPRYLIKTRGQQVTLSCSPISGHRSVSWYQQTPGQGLQFLFEYFSETQRNKGNFPGRFSGRQFSNSRSEMNVSTLELGDSALYLCASSSGTSGGAYEQYFGPGTRLTVT.

In regard to this clonotype: A single base separates this from a much larger clone, so it may be a read error. The chain uses TRBV3-1 and TRBJ2-1; D may be TRBD1 (6 bases). The CDR3 length is 13 residues. The V gene's germline CDR1 is LGHDT and CDR2 YNNKEL (reference sequence). DNA of the CDR3: TGTGCCAGCAGCCCTACAGGGACGAGGGTGCAGTCCTTC. Encoded protein: CASSPTGTRVQSF.

This clonotype was seen ten or more times. This chain links TRBV20-1 with TRBJ1-5; 8 nucleotides agree with TRBD1. After removal of 5 bases from V and 5 bases from J, the junction contained 11 bases not matched to a gene. CDR3 length equals 15 residues. Germline V lookup: CDR1 DFQATT, CDR2 SNEGSKA (reference sequence). CDR3 protein: CSAPGQGGRHQPQHF. CDR3 DNA sequence: TGCAGTGCTCCCGGACAGGGAGGCCGTCATCAGCCCCAGCATTTT.

This clonotype appeared a few times. This chain connects TRBV11-3 to TRBJ2-1; 7 bases align to TRBD2. CDR3 length: 15 amino acids. Germline V lookup: CDR1 SGHNT, CDR2 YENEEA. V lost 1 base, J lost 6 bases, and 6 bases stayed unmatched. CDR3 sequence: CASSLVAGDRNEQFF. Here the CDR3 DNA reads TGTGCCAGCAGCTTAGTGGCGGGGGACCGCAATGAGCAGTTCTTC. Filled out from reference TRBV11-3 and TRBJ2-1, the complete variable domain reads EAGVVQSPRYKIIEKKQPVAFWCNPISGHNTLYWYLQNLGQGPELLIRYENEEAVDDSQLPKDRFSAERLKGVDSTLKIQPAELGDSAVYLCASSLVAGDRNEQFFGPGTRLTVL.

The sample holds many counts of this clonotype. The genes are TRBV19 and TRBJ1-6; 7 bases are shared with TRBD1. Trimming removed 5 bases from V and 6 bases from J; junction bases left unmatched: 7. The CDR3 totals 15 residues. Germline-derived CDR1 and CDR2 are LNHDA and SQIVND (reference sequence). The CDR3 nucleotides read TGTGCCAGTAGTCGAGCGGGACAGCTTAATTCACCCCTCCACTTT. It yields the protein CASSRAGQLNSPLHF.

This clonotype was found a few times. The chain couples TRBV6-5 to TRBJ1-3, with unresolved D. The CDR3 has 16 amino acids. V lost 6 bases to trimming and J lost 0 bases, with 15 bases between them. The germline gives CDR1 MNHEY, CDR2 SVGAGI. Here the CDR3 reads CASSTRGLISGNTIYF. The CDR3 coding sequence is TGTGCCAGCAGCACCAGAGGACTAATCTCTGGAAACACCATATATTTT.

This clonotype was observed a few times. The J gene is TRBJ1-1, the V gene TRBV20-1; D uncertain. The CDR3 contains 12 residues. Germline V gene sequence: CDR1 DFQATT, CDR2 SNEGSKA (reference sequence). Trimming stripped 3 bases from V and 5 bases from J, with 10 bases between. The CDR3 here is CSASEPLTEAFF. CDR3 in DNA: TGCAGTGCTAGTGAACCCTTAACTGAAGCTTTCTTT.

As for this clonotype: A read error may be the cause here, since a much bigger clone is one base away. The chain is built from TRBV6-1 and TRBJ2-3; D not resolved. With 5 bases removed from V and 2 bases from J, the gap between germline ends came to 11 bases. CDR1 and CDR2 (germline): MNHNS, SASEGT. The CDR3 contains 14 residues. CDR3 sequence (DNA): TGTGCCAGCAGTCCATTATCGGTCACAGATACGCAGTATTTT. Translation gives CASSPLSVTDTQYF.

The J gene is TRBJ1-6, the V gene TRBV20-1; unclear D gene. Per the germline V gene, CDR1 is DFQATT and CDR2 is SNEGSKA (reference sequence). Trimming shortened V by 2 bases and J by 2 bases, and 16 bases separated the two germline ends. The CDR3 length is 17 residues. The CDR3 here is CSARSRTSGAYNSPLHF. The CDR3 DNA sequence: TGCAGTGCTAGATCAAGGACTAGCGGGGCCTATAATTCACCCCTCCACTTT.

This clonotype occurred many times. The V gene is TRBV9, the J gene TRBJ2-7; 8 nucleotides match TRBD2. The CDR3 sequence is 15 residues long. V shed 4 bases and J 4 bases; nucleotides not matched to a gene: 10. Germline V gene lookup returns CDR1 SGDLS and CDR2 YYNGEE. The CDR3 nucleotides read TGTGCCAGCAGCACAGGGACTAGATCGGATTACGAGCAGTACTTC. Translation: CASSTGTRSDYEQYF.